This TCR beta chain came from a study of blood T cell repertoires in COVID-19 (dated by TCRdb to the early 2020s). Some background on the complete study: The collaborator samples originated in the United States, Italy and Spain and spanned the acute and convalescent phases of COVID-19. Nearly every sample came with metadata listing a de-identified subject ID, COVID-19 status, age in years and sex. The dataset comprised deeply sampled blood TCRbeta repertoires from subjects exposed to, actively infected with, or recovered from COVID-19. The samples were drawn from two sources: the first 160 participants of the ongoing ImmuneRACE study, and over 950 subjects contributed by 6 global collaborators. The material from the prospective study consisted of cDNA or gDNA derived from T cells, B-cell-depleted T cells, or PBMCs. HLA class I and class II types, where available, came from metadata supplied by the sample provider rather than from assay-based typing. The repertoires were released in a freely available public database intended as a resource for research on the immune response to SARS-CoV-2. Beyond this particular receptor, the publication reports: The quantity of clinical and demographic metadata differed by source and by participant and was supplied without curation.

V ends up 0 bases short and J 3 bases short, with an unmatched junction base count of 13. CDR1 and CDR2 are read off the germline V gene as KGHSH and LQKENI. The CDR3 spans 19 residues, from the cysteine through the phenylalanine. The DNA shown is the 57-base CDR3, in frame from base 1. A remark on this clone: The antigen this receptor binds is unknown. No much larger clone exists at a distance of one base, and base qualities are not known.

Participants in the prospective study were aged roughly 18 to 100 years, lived in more than 20 United States geographic areas, and enrolled through a virtual design. In the prospective study, cohorts were assigned on the basis of participant-reported clinical history obtained from a screening survey and a study questionnaire. ImmuneRACE Cohort 3 recovered participants were defined by two consecutive negative NP/OP PCR tests, healthcare professional clearance, or symptom resolution. In the prospective study, mobile phlebotomists collected whole blood, serum and a nasopharyngeal or oropharyngeal swab from each participant. Participants in the prospective study had the option to provide additional blood draws and questionnaires over an approximately 2-month period. Blood samples from the prospective study were shipped frozen or at room temperature prior to DNA extraction. The immunoSEQ Assay, a bias-controlled multiplex PCR, was used to amplify TCRbeta CDR3 regions from genomic DNA. Under the source paper's analysis protocol: Nucleated cell counts per sample were estimated from amplification of reference gene primers within the assay. Sequence reads were collapsed and filtered to measure the absolute abundance of every unique TCRbeta CDR3 rearrangement. For each sample, productive Simpson clonality was calculated as the square root of Simpson's diversity index across productive rearrangements. In TCRdb, the immuneACCESS table is reduced to in-frame sequences with V and J assigned. These tables do not hold every clone; where another copy was compared, an unresolved V gene accounts for under half, and the others remain unexplained. From that table come the V and J calls and clone size; the DNA was used to work out D and trimming. The sample includes roughly 380,000 clones, with about 90% observed a single time. In total, the top ten clones hold 3% of the sample.

The TCR sequence derives from a woman aged 25 to 39 who had recovered from COVID-19. The sequence is built from TRBV18 and TRBJ2-3; the central 9 bases match TRBD2. Sequenced input: PBMCs or T cells enriched from blood (not recorded which). In nucleotide form, the sequence is TGTGCCAGCTCACCACCCCTCGCGGGGGGGCCAATCGGTACAGATACGCAGTATTTT. Translated, this is CASSPPLAGGPIGTDTQYF.